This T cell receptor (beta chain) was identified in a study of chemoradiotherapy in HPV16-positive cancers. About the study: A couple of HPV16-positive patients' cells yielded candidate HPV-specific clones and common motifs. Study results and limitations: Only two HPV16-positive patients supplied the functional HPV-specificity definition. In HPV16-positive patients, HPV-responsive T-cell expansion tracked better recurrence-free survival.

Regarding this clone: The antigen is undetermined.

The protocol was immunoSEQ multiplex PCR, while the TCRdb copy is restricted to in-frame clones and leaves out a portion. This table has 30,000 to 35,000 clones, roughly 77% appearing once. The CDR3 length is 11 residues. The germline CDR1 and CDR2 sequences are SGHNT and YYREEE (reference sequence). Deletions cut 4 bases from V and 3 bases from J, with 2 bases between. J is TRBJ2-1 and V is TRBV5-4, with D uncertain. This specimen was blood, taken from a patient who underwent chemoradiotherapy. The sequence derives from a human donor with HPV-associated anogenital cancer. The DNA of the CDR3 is TGTGCCAGCAGCGTCTACAATGAGCAGTTCTTC. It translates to CASSVYNEQFF. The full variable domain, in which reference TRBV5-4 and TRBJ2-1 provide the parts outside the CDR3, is ETGVTQSPTHLIKTRGQQVTLRCSSQSGHNTVSWYQQALGQGPQFIFQYYREEENGRGNFPPRFSGLQFPNYSSELNVNALELDDSALYLCASSVYNEQFFGPGTRLTVL.